Listed below are T cell receptor beta chains from one sample, sequenced in a study of human T cells and chemical hapten exposure. MiXCR, applied by TCRdb to the RACE reads, yields one record per CDR3 protein. The data hold some 120,000 distinct CDR3 sequences, with about 12% observed a single time. Specimen: whole blood, collected in connection with sensitization to the hapten diphenylcyclopropenone (DPC). The receptors derive from a woman aged 45-65 years with alopecia areata. Some clones in this sample may be carry-over from other donors' samples. Both conserved end residues are part of each CDR3. A D gene is named only where the DNA matches it firmly. Only some rows state a clone size, as once, few, many or a class for expanded clones.

>TRBJ1-2|TRBV6-2/TRBV6-3|many|NA
TGTGCCAGCAGTTACTCGATGTTGACACGCAATGGCTACACCTTC
CASSYSMLTRNGYTF
>TRBJ1-2|TRBV6-5|few|NA
TGTGCCAGCAGCGCGGGCAGGGCAGCTAACTATGGCTACACCTTC
CASSAGRAANYGYTF
>TRBJ2-5|TRBV6-2/TRBV6-3|few|NA
TGTGCCATCGGACATCCTCAAGAGACCCAGTACTTC
CAIGHPQETQYF
>TRBJ2-3|TRBV18|many|NA
TGTGCCAGCTCACCCCGGACAGCGGGTGGGGATACGCAGTATTTT
CASSPRTAGGDTQYF
>TRBJ1-6|TRBV2|NA|TRBD1
TGTGCCAGCAGCAGACAGGGAGGTAATTCACCCCTCCACTTT
CASSRQGGNSPLHF
>TRBJ1-1|TRBV7-2|many|NA
TGTGCCAGCAGCTTACGCAGAAACACTGAAGCTTTCTTT
CASSLRRNTEAFF
>TRBJ2-1|TRBV11-2|many|TRBD2
TGTGCCAGCAGCTTAGACAGGACTAGTTCCTACAATGAGCAGTTCTTC
CASSLDRTSSYNEQFF
>TRBJ2-7|TRBV29-1|few|NA
TGCAGCGTCGCAGGGGAACGTTACGAGCAGTACTTC
CSVAGERYEQYF
>TRBJ1-5|TRBV28|many|NA
TGTGCCAGCAGTCCCCCCCGGAGGTCCATGGTCGGTCAGCCCCAGCATTTT
CASSPPRRSMVGQPQHF
>TRBJ2-7|TRBV28|NA|TRBD2
TGTGCCAGCAGTTTCCCCCGTAGCGGGAGGGCTACGTATAAGGAGCAGTACTTC
CASSFPRSGRATYKEQYF
>TRBJ2-7|TRBV12-3/TRBV12-4|NA|TRBD1
TGTGCCAGCAGTTTGGGACAGGGGGACGAGCAGTACTTC
CASSLGQGDEQYF